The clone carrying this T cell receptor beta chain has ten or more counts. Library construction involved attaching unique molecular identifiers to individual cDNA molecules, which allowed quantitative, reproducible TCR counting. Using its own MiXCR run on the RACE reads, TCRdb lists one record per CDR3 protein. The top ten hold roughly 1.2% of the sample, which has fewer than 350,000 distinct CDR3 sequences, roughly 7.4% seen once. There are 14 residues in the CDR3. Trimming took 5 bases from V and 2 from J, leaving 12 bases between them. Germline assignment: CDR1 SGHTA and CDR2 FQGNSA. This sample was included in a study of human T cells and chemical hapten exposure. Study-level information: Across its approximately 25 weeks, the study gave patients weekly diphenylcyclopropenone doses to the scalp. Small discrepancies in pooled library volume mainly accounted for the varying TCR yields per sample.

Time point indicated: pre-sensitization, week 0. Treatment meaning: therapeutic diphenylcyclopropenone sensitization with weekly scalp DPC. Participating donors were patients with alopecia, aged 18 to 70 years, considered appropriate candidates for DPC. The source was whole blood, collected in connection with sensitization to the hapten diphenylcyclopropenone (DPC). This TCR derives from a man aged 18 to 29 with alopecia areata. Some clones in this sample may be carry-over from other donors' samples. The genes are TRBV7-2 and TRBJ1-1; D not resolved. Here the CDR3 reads CASSPEYSNTEAFF. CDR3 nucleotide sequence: TGTGCCAGCAGCCCAGAGTACAGCAACACTGAAGCTTTCTTT.